This T cell receptor beta chain was sequenced in a study of CD8+CD57+ T cells in acquired aplastic anemia. Overall study: The DNA of sorted CD4+ and CD8+ cells averaged about 3 ug. Findings and caveats of the study: Controls and patients did not differ significantly in CD8+ Simpson's diversity.

Germline lookup yields CDR1 SGDLS and CDR2 YYNGEE. Trimming removed 0 bases at V and 5 bases at J, with 11 bases between. CDR3 length: 14 amino acids. TCR beta VDJ and CDR3 profiles were obtained from a genomic DNA template. TCRdb processed the reads anew with MiXCR; each CDR3 protein has one entry. The sample yields 200,000 or so distinct CDR3 sequences, 50% to 75% seen once. Notes on this clonotype: Its antigen remains unidentified.

The specimen was sorted CD4+, CD8+, or CD8+CD57+ T cells (not recorded which) from PBMCs. This chain joins TRBV9 and TRBJ2-5, with D possibly matching TRBD1 (5 bases). The receptor was isolated from a human donor with severe aplastic anemia or a healthy control (not recorded which). The CDR3 loop reads CASSVGPAGETQYF. The CDR3 DNA reads as TGTGCCAGCAGCGTAGGACCGGCAGGGGAGACCCAGTACTTC.